This entry lists 32 T cell receptor beta chains sequenced from one sample in a study of PD-1 and CTLA-4 blockade in melanoma. Measured with immunoSEQ multiplex PCR; TCRdb has only the in-frame clones, and not every one. Among tens of thousands of clones listed, approximately 88% were seen once. The specimen was CD8+ T cells from peripheral blood, collected before anti-PD-1 treatment. These receptors all come from a human donor with melanoma.

The chain couples TRBV29-1 to TRBJ2-1; 9 nucleotides match TRBD2. Germline V gives CDR1 SQVTM, CDR2 ANQGSEA. The CDR3 runs 16 residues. V lost 3 bases and J lost 2; bases outside the gene matches: 8. The CDR3 region has the DNA TGCAGCGTTGAGCCGTGGGCTAGCGGGGCCTACAATGAGCAGTTCTTC. It specifies CSVEPWASGAYNEQFF.

The chain combines TRBV7-3 with TRBJ1-1; 9 nucleotides line up with TRBD1. J lost 6 bases, V lost 4 bases, and 3 bases had no gene match. The CDR3 totals 13 residues. The germline V gene encodes CDR1 SGHTA and CDR2 FQGTGA. As DNA, the CDR3 is TGTGCCAGCAGCTCCGGGACAGGGTCTGAAGCTTTCTTT. Encoded protein: CASSSGTGSEAFF.

The rearrangement joins TRBV16 to TRBJ2-5, with 8 bases matching TRBD1. V was pared by 2 bases and J by 3 bases, with 2 bases of the junction left unmatched. Germline CDR1 reads KGHSY; CDR2 reads FQNENV. The CDR3 extends over 14 amino acids. CDR3: CASSQDRGKETQYF. The CDR3 DNA reads as TGTGCCAGCAGCCAAGACAGGGGTAAAGAGACCCAGTACTTC. The variable domain in full, completed from reference TRBV16 and TRBJ2-5, reads GEEVAQTPKHLVRGEGQKAKLYCAPIKGHSYVFWYQQVLKNEFKFLISFQNENVFDETGMPKERFSAKCLPNSPCSLEIQATKLEDSAVYFCASSQDRGKETQYFGPGTRLLVL.

This clone was detected a few times. V gene TRBV5-1 combines with J gene TRBJ2-2; D may match TRBD1 or TRBD2 (5 bases each). Germline V gene lookup returns CDR1 SGHRS and CDR2 YFSETQ. CDR3 size: 14 residues. V was shortened by 0 bases and J by 6 bases, with 9 bases between the two germline ends. The DNA for the CDR3 is TGCGCCAGCAGCTTGGGAGGGGTCCCCGGGGAGCTGTTTTTT. Its translation: CASSLGGVPGELFF.

The V call is TRBV6-9, the J call TRBJ1-5, with D uncertain. Trimming removed 3 bases from V and 1 base from J, with 4 bases in between. The CDR3 consists of 13 residues. The germline gives CDR1 MNHGY, CDR2 SVAAGI. CDR3 nucleotides: TGTGCCAGCAGTTACGACAGCAATCAGCCCCAGCATTTT. Residues: CASSYDSNQPQHF.

The V call is TRBV5-8, the J call TRBJ2-3, with TRBD1 matching 7 bases. The CDR3 contains 15 residues. V lost 4 bases, J lost 2 bases, and 7 bases stayed unmatched. In germline, CDR1 is SGHTS, CDR2 YDEGEE. CDR3 region: CASSPRDSPTDTQYF. CDR3 DNA sequence: TGTGCCAGCAGCCCTCGGGACAGTCCCACAGATACGCAGTATTTT.

The chain is built from TRBV7-9 and TRBJ2-7; maybe TRBD1 (6 bases). The CDR3 covers 13 residues. Trimming pared 4 bases from V and 3 bases from J, leaving 10 bases between. From germline, CDR1 is SEHNR and CDR2 FQNEAQ (reference sequence). The CDR3 loop is CASSSRTDYEQYF. CDR3 DNA sequence: TGTGCCAGCAGCTCGCGGACAGACTACGAGCAGTACTTC.

This chain links TRBV30 with TRBJ1-1; D is uncertain. CDR1 GTSNPN and CDR2 SVGIG come from the germline V gene (reference sequence). Trimming left V 4 bases short and J 8 bases short, with 11 bases between. The CDR3 is 11 amino acids. The CDR3 nucleotides are TGTGCCTGGACCGGAGGGAGGGAAGCTTTCTTT. This codes for CAWTGGREAFF.

This chain uses TRBV6-2 or TRBV6-3 with TRBJ2-3, with 13 bases lining up with TRBD2. The germline V gene has CDR1 MNHEY and CDR2 SVGEGT. The CDR3 sequence is 16 residues long. Germline trimming cut 5 bases from V and 6 bases from J; bases unmatched to any gene: 8. The CDR3 sequence: CASSQGLAGVSDTQYF. CDR3 sequence (DNA): TGTGCCAGCAGTCAAGGACTAGCGGGGGTTTCGGATACGCAGTATTTT.

The V call is TRBV27, the J call TRBJ2-1; 8 nucleotides agree with TRBD2. CDR1 is MNHEY and CDR2 is SMNVEV in the germline V gene (reference sequence). This CDR3 has 15 amino acids. With 4 bases clipped from V and 6 bases from J, the junction kept 8 bases outside the gene matches. The CDR3 DNA sequence: TGTGCCAGCAGTTCCCCGGGACTAGGTCCCAATGAGCAGTTCTTC. It codes for CASSSPGLGPNEQFF.

The chain carries TRBV7-3 and TRBJ1-1; 9 nucleotides align to TRBD1. The germline V gene encodes CDR1 SGHTA and CDR2 FQGTGA. CDR3 length: 14 amino acids. Trimming took 5 bases from V and 4 from J; bases not matched to a gene: 5. The CDR3 region has the DNA TGTGCCAGCAGCCATGGACAGGGGAGCACTGAAGCTTTCTTT. Protein sequence: CASSHGQGSTEAFF.

The rearrangement links TRBV6-5 to TRBJ1-1, with D perhaps TRBD1 (5 bases). V was clipped by 6 bases and J by 1 base, with 9 bases between them. Per the germline V gene, CDR1 is MNHEY and CDR2 is SVGAGI. CDR3 length: 13 residues. DNA of the CDR3: TGTGCCAGCAGGGTCAGGGAGAACACTGAAGCTTTCTTT. It yields the protein CASRVRENTEAFF.

DNA for the CDR3: TGTGCCAGCAGCTTAGAGGCAGGTCTAGCGGTAGAGTACTTC. Encoded protein: CASSLEAGLAVEYF. The chain carries TRBV7-2 and TRBJ2-5; 7 positions match TRBD2. Germline V gene sequence: CDR1 SGHTA, CDR2 FQGNSA. The CDR3 consists of 14 residues. V lost 1 base, J lost 12 bases, and 11 bases stayed unmatched.

The rearrangement uses TRBV15 and TRBJ2-1, with TRBD1 as a possible D gene (5 bases). The CDR3 spans 15 residues. With 1 base removed from V and 8 bases from J, the gap between germline ends came to 15 bases. From germline, CDR1 is LNHNV and CDR2 YYDKDF (reference sequence). CDR3 amino acids: CATSRAGPTDDEQFF. The CDR3 DNA sequence: TGTGCCACCAGCAGAGCCGGGCCGACAGACGATGAGCAGTTCTTC.

This rearrangement joins TRBV7-9 to TRBJ2-1; no clear D. Trimming shortened V by 6 bases and J by 7 bases, and 4 bases separated the two germline ends. Germline V gene data show CDR1 as SEHNR and CDR2 as FQNEAQ (reference sequence). The CDR3 spans 10 residues. The chain's CDR3 is CASRGNEQFF. In DNA, the CDR3 is TGTGCCAGCAGAGGGAATGAGCAGTTCTTC.

The chain is built from TRBV28 and TRBJ2-7; a weak D match, TRBD2 (5 bases). The CDR3 sequence is 16 residues long. Trimming cost V 1 base and J 0 bases, with 13 bases left between them. Germline V gives CDR1 MDHEN, CDR2 SYDVKM. Here the CDR3 DNA reads TGTGCCAGCAGTTTATTCCCGGGGTCTATCTCCTACGAGCAGTACTTC. It specifies CASSLFPGSISYEQYF. Full variable domain (remainder filled in from reference TRBV28 and TRBJ2-7): DVKVTQSSRYLVKRTGEKVFLECVQDMDHENMFWYRQDPGLGLRLIYFSYDVKMKEKGDIPEGYSVSREKKERFSLILESASTNQTSMYLCASSLFPGSISYEQYFGPGTRLTVT.

The V and J genes are TRBV5-1 and TRBJ1-2, with D possibly TRBD1 on 5 matching bases. The CDR3 runs to 14 residues. The germline CDR1 and CDR2 sequences are SGHRS and YFSETQ. The V and J ends lost 0 bases and 4 bases respectively, with 10 bases between them. The CDR3, as DNA: TGCGCCAGCAGCTTGGTCCAGGGAGGCTATGGCTACACCTTC. It encodes CASSLVQGGYGYTF.

The CDR3 sequence: CASKVQMDTEAFF. The CDR3 DNA follows: TGTGCCAGCAAGGTTCAAATGGACACTGAAGCTTTCTTT. The V and J genes are TRBV27 and TRBJ1-1; D remains ambiguous. The length of the CDR3 is 13 residues. In germline, CDR1 is MNHEY, CDR2 SMNVEV (reference sequence). The V gene lost 7 bases and the J gene lost 3 bases, with 12 bases spanning the gap.

CDR3 sequence: CASSLAGTGGGEKLFF. Written as DNA, the CDR3 is TGTGCCAGCAGCTTAGCGGGGACAGGGGGGGGTGAAAAACTGTTTTTT. The chain employs TRBV11-2 and TRBJ1-4; TRBD1 aligns across 11 bases. J gave up 7 bases and V 1 base, and 5 bases lay outside the gene matches. This CDR3 region has 16 residues. The germline V gene has CDR1 SGHAT and CDR2 FQNNGV.

The genes are TRBV19 and TRBJ1-5; D gene unclear. The germline V and J ends were trimmed by 2 bases and 0 bases, with 5 bases remaining between them. Germline-derived CDR1 and CDR2 are LNHDA and SQIVND (reference sequence). The CDR3 extends over 14 amino acids. The CDR3 coding sequence is TGTGCCAGTAGTATATTGTATAGCAATCAGCCCCAGCATTTT. Its protein product is CASSILYSNQPQHF.

The V gene is TRBV6-5, the J gene TRBJ2-7; tentatively, D is TRBD1 (5 bases). Germline V lookup: CDR1 MNHEY, CDR2 SVGAGI. This CDR3 comprises 12 residues. V dropped 4 bases and J dropped 6 bases, with 10 bases sitting between them. The CDR3 spells CASSSDSVEQYF. The CDR3 DNA follows: TGTGCCAGCAGTTCCGACAGTGTCGAGCAGTACTTC.

The J gene is TRBJ2-4, the V gene TRBV28, with unresolved D. Germline CDR1 is MDHEN and CDR2 is SYDVKM. This CDR3 contains 13 residues. The V gene lost 2 bases and the J gene lost 0 bases, with 2 bases spanning the gap. CDR3 sequence: CASSLLAKNIQYF. The CDR3 nucleotides are TGTGCCAGCAGTTTACTAGCCAAAAACATTCAGTACTTC.

The chain uses TRBV9 and TRBJ2-7, with 7 bases that match TRBD1. V was pared by 3 bases and J by 3 bases, with 6 bases of the junction left unmatched. Germline-derived CDR1 and CDR2 are SGDLS and YYNGEE. The CDR3 spans 14 residues. CDR3 sequence reads: CASSAGTELYEQYF. The CDR3 coding sequence is TGTGCCAGCAGCGCCGGGACAGAGCTCTACGAGCAGTACTTC.

A few counts support this clone. This chain joins TRBV19 and TRBJ1-1; the D gene is possibly TRBD1 (6 bases). CDR3 size: 16 residues. The germline V gene has CDR1 LNHDA and CDR2 SQIVND (reference sequence). V was clipped by 0 bases and J by 8 bases, with 19 bases between them. The CDR3 DNA reads as TGTGCCAGTAGTATAGACGCTGCCGGGGGGACATACGAAGCTTTCTTT. This gives the protein CASSIDAAGGTYEAFF.

A note on this clone: A clone one base away is much larger, so this may be a read error. The sample holds other DNA sequences that translate to the same CDR3. The J gene is TRBJ2-3, the V gene TRBV7-9; D ambiguous. The CDR3 is 12 amino acids. V was pared by 1 base and J by 7 bases, with 6 bases between. Germline lookup yields CDR1 SEHNR and CDR2 FQNEAQ (reference sequence). The CDR3 nucleotides read TGTGCCAGCAGCTTAGATAGGAATACGCAGTATTTT. Its translation: CASSLDRNTQYF.

The chain is built from TRBV9 and TRBJ2-1; D is uncertain. The CDR3 has 11 residues. The V end was cut by 3 bases, the J end by 9 bases, with 7 bases between. Germline lookup yields CDR1 SGDLS and CDR2 YYNGEE. CDR3 region: CASSARGEQFF. CDR3 DNA: TGTGCCAGCAGCGCTCGAGGTGAGCAGTTCTTC.

This chain connects TRBV19 to TRBJ2-1; 12 bases map to TRBD2. Germline values: CDR1 LNHDA, CDR2 SQIVND (reference sequence). The CDR3 consists of 18 residues. V trimming: 5 bases; J trimming: 5 bases; junction bases outside the gene matches: 13. For the CDR3, the DNA is TGTGCCAGTAGTTTAGGGACTAGCGGGCTTGGTCCCCACAATGAGCAGTTCTTC. It codes for CASSLGTSGLGPHNEQFF.

The CDR3: CASSESSGGSSYNEQFF. In DNA form, the CDR3 reads TGTGCCAGCAGCGAAAGTAGCGGGGGGAGCTCCTACAATGAGCAGTTCTTC. This chain links TRBV7-9 with TRBJ2-1; 10 nucleotides align to TRBD2. The CDR3 spans 17 residues. With V trimmed by 5 bases and J by 0 bases, 7 bases remained unmatched. Per germline, CDR1 SEHNR and CDR2 FQNEAQ (reference sequence).

V and J are TRBV6-2 or TRBV6-3 and TRBJ1-1; maybe TRBD1 (5 bases). In germline, CDR1 is MNHEY, CDR2 SVGEGT. The CDR3 is 14 amino acids. V was pared by 2 bases and J by 3 bases, with 10 bases between. The CDR3 bases are TGTGCCAGCAGTTACGGGGGAACGGACACTGAAGCTTTCTTT. Protein product: CASSYGGTDTEAFF.

This chain links TRBV30 with TRBJ2-5; D is possibly TRBD2 (5 bases). Trimming cost V 0 bases and J 5 bases, with 7 bases left between them. The CDR3 sequence is 12 residues long. The germline gives CDR1 GTSNPN, CDR2 SVGIG (reference sequence). This CDR3 reads CAWSVTGETQYF. The CDR3 DNA follows: TGTGCCTGGAGTGTGACGGGGGAGACCCAGTACTTC.

The chain employs TRBV11-2 and TRBJ2-3; D is uncertain. The V end lost 4 bases, the J end lost 4 bases, and 15 bases lay between the germline ends. Germline lookup yields CDR1 SGHAT and CDR2 FQNNGV. The CDR3 is 15 amino acids. In DNA form, the CDR3 reads TGTGCCAGCAGCTCCCAACTCGACTTGGCAGATACGCAGTATTTT. Its translation: CASSSQLDLADTQYF.

The rearrangement joins TRBV27 to TRBJ2-1; tentatively, D is TRBD2 (5 bases). Looked up from germline, CDR1 is MNHEY and CDR2 is SMNVEV (reference sequence). V lost 7 bases and J 5 bases, leaving 15 bases between the germline ends. CDR3 length: 14 amino acids. For the CDR3, the DNA is TGTGCCAGCATCCGGACTTCTTTCGACAATGAGCAGTTCTTC. Translated: CASIRTSFDNEQFF.